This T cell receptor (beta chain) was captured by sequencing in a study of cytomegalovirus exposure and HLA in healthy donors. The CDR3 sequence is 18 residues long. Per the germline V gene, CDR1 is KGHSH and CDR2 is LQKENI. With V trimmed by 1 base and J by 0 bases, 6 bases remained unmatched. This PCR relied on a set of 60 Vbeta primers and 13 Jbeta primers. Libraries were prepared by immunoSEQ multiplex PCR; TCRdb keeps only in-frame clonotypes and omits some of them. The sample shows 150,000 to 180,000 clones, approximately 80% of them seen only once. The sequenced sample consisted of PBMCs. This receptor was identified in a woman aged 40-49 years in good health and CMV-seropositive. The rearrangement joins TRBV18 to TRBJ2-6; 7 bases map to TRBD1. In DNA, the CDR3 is TGTGCCAGCTCACCACGGACAGGTTCCCTCTCTGGGGCCAACGTCCTGACTTTC. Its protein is CASSPRTGSLSGANVLTF.